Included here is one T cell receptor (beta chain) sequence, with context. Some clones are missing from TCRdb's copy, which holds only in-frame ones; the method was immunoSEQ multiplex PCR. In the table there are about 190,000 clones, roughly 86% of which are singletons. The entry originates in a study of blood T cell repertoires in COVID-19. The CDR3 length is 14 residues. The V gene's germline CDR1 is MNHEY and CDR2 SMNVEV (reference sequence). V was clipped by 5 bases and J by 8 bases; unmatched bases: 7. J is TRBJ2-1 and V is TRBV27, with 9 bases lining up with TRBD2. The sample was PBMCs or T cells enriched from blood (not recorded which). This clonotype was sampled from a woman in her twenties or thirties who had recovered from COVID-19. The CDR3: CASSLGTSWDEQFF. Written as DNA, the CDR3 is TGTGCCAGCAGTCTCGGGACTAGCTGGGATGAGCAGTTCTTC.